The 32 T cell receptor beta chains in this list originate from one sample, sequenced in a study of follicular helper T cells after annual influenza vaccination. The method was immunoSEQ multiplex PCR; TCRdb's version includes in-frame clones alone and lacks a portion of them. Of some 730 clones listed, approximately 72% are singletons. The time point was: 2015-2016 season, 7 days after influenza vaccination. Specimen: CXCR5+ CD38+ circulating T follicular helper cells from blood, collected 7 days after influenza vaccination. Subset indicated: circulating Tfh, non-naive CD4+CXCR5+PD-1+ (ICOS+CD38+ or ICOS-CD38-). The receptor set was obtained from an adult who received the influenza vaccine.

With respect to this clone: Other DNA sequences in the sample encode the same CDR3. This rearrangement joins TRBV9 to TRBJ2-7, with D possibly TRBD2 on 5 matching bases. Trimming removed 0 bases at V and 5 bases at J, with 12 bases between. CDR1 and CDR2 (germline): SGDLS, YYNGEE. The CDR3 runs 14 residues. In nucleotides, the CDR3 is TGTGCCAGCAGCGTAGATGGAGGACGAAACGAGCAGTACTTC. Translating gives CASSVDGGRNEQYF. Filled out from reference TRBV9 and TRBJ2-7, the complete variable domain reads DSGVTQTPKHLITATGQRVTLRCSPRSGDLSVYWYQQSLDQGLQFLIQYYNGEERAKGNILERFSAQQFPDLHSELNLSSLELGDSALYFCASSVDGGRNEQYFGPGTRLTVT.

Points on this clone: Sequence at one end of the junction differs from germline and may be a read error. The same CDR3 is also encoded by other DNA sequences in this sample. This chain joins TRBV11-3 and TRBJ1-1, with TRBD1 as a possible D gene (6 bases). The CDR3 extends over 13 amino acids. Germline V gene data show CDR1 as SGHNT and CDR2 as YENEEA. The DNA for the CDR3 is TGTGCCAGTAGCTTAAATAGACAGGTTGAAGCTTTCTTT. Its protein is CASSLNRQVEAFF.

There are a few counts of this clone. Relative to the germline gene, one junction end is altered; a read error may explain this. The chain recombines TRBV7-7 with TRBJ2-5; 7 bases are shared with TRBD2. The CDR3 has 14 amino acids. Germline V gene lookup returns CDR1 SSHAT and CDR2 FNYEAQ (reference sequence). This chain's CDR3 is CASSLAGTMGTQYF. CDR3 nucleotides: TGTGCTAGCAGCTTAGCGGGCACGATGGGGACCCAGTACTTC.

This chain's CDR3 is CASRGAGQPYGYTF. The CDR3, as DNA: TGTGCCAGCAGGGGCGCCGGGCAACCCTATGGCTACACCTTC. The V call is TRBV27, the J call TRBJ1-2; the D is unclear. Trimming took 6 bases from V and 4 from J, leaving 15 bases between them. Germline V gene data show CDR1 as MNHEY and CDR2 as SMNVEV (reference sequence). The CDR3 has 14 amino acids.

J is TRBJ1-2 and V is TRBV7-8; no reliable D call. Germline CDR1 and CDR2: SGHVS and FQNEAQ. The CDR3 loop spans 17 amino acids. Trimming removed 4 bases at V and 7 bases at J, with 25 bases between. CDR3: CASSSSGAVGSGFGYTF. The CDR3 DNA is TGTGCCAGCAGCTCATCTGGCGCAGTCGGCAGTGGTTTTGGCTACACCTTC.

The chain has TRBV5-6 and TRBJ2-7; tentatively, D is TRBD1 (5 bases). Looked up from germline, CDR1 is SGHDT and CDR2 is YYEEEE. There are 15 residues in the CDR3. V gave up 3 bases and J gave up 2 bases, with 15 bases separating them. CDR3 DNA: TGTGCCAGCAGCTGGGAAATACAGGCCCCCTACGAGCAGTACTTC. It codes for CASSWEIQAPYEQYF.

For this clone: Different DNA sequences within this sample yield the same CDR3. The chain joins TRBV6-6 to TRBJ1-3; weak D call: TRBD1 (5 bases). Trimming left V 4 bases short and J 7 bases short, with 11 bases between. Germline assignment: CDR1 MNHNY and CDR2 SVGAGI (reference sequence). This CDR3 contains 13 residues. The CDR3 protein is CASSSTGGNTIYF. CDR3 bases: TGTGCCAGCAGTTCCACCGGGGGGAACACCATATATTTT.

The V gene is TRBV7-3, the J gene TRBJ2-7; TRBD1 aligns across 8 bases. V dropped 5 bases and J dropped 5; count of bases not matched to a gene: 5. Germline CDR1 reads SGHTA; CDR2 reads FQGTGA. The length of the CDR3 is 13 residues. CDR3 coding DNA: TGTGCCAGCAGCATCAGACAGGGGAACGAGCAGTACTTC. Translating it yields CASSIRQGNEQYF.

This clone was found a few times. CDR3 nucleotide sequence: TGTGCCAGCAGGGAGACCTATCGGGGGACCCAGTACTTC. Protein product: CASRETYRGTQYF. The rearrangement joins TRBV2 to TRBJ2-5; maybe TRBD2 (5 bases). The germline V gene has CDR1 SNHLY and CDR2 FYNNEI. CDR3 size: 13 residues. V was pared by 6 bases and J by 7 bases, with 15 bases between.

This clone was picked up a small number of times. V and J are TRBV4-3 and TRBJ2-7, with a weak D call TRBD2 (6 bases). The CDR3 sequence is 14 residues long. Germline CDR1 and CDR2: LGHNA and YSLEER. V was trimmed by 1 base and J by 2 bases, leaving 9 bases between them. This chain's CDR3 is CASSQVRGTYEQYF. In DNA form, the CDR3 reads TGCGCCAGCAGCCAAGTTCGGGGGACCTACGAGCAGTACTTC.

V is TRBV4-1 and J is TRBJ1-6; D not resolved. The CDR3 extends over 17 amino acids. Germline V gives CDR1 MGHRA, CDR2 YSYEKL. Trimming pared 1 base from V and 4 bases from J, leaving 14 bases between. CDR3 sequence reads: CASSQGVTIPYNSPLHF. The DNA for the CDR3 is TGCGCCAGCAGCCAAGGGGTGACCATTCCTTATAATTCACCCCTCCACTTT.

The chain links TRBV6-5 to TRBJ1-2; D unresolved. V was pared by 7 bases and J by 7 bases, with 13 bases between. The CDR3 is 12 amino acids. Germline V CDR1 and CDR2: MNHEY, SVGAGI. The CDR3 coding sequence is TGTGCCAGCAAGGGAGGCAGCGGTGGCTACACCTTC. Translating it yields CASKGGSGGYTF.

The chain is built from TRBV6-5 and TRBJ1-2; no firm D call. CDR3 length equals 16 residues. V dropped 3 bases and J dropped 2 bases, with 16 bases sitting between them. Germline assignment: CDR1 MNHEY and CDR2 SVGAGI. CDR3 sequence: CASSYWGSRVNYGYTF. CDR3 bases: TGTGCCAGCAGTTATTGGGGATCGAGGGTAAACTATGGCTACACCTTC.

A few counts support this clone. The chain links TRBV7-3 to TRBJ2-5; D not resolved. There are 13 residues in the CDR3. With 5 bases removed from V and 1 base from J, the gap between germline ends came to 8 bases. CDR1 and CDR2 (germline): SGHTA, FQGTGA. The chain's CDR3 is CASSPHTQETQYF. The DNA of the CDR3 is TGTGCCAGCAGCCCGCACACCCAAGAGACCCAGTACTTC.

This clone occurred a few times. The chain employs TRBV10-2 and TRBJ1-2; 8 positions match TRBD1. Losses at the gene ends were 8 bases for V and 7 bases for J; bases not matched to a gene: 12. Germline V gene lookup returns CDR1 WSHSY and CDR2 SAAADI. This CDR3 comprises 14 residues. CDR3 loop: CASLTQDRDAGYTF. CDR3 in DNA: TGCGCCAGCCTAACCCAGGACAGGGACGCTGGCTACACCTTC.

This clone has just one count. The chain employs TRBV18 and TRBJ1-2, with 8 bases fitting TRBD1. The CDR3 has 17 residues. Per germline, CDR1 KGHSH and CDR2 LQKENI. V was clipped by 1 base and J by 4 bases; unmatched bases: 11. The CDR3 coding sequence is TGTGCCAGCTCACCACAAGGGAAAGGACAGGGACTCTATGGCTACACCTTC. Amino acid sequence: CASSPQGKGQGLYGYTF.

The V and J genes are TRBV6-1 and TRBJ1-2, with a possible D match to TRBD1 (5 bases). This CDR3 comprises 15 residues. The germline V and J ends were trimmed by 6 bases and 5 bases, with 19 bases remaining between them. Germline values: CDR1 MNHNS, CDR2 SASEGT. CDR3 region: CASREGWGIAYGYTF. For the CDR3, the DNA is TGTGCCAGCAGGGAGGGTTGGGGGATAGCTTATGGCTACACCTTC.

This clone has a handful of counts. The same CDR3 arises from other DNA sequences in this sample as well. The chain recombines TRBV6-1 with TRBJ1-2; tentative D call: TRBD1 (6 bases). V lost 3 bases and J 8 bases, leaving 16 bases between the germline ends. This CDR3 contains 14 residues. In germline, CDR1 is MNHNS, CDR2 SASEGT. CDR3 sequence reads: CASSEVPGEGGYTF. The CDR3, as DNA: TGTGCCAGCAGTGAGGTACCAGGGGAAGGAGGCTACACCTTC.

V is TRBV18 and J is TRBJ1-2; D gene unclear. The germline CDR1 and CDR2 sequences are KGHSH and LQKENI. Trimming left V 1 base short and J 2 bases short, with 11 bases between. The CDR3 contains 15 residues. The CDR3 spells CASSPQGRTNYGYTF. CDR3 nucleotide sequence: TGTGCCAGCTCACCACAGGGTAGGACCAACTATGGCTACACCTTC. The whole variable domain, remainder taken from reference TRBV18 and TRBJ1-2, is NAGVMQNPRHLVRRRGQEARLRCSPMKGHSHVYWYRQLPEEGLKFMVYLQKENIIDESGMPKERFSAEFPKEGPSILRIQQVVRGDSAAYFCASSPQGRTNYGYTFGSGTRLTVV.

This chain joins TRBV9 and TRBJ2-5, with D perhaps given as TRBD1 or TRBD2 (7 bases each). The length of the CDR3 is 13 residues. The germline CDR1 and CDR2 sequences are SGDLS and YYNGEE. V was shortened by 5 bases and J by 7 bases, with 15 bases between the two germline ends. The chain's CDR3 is CASSATGEGTQYF. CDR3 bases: TGTGCCAGCAGTGCTACAGGGGAGGGGACCCAGTACTTC. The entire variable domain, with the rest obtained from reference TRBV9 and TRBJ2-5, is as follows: DSGVTQTPKHLITATGQRVTLRCSPRSGDLSVYWYQQSLDQGLQFLIQYYNGEERAKGNILERFSAQQFPDLHSELNLSSLELGDSALYFCASSATGEGTQYFGPGTRLLVL.

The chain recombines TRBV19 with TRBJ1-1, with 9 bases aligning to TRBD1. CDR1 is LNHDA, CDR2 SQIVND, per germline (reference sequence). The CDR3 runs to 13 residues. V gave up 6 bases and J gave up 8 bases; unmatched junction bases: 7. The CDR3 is CASRKQGAQEAFF. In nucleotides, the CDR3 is TGTGCCAGTAGAAAACAGGGGGCCCAAGAAGCTTTCTTT.

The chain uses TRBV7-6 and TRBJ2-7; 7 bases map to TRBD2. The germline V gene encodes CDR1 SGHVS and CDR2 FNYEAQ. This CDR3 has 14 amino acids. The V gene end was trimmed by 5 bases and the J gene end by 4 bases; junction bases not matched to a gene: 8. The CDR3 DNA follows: TGTGCCAGCAGCCCTCTGGGCGGGGGTTACGAGCAGTACTTC. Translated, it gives CASSPLGGGYEQYF.

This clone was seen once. This CDR3 is CASRPVRASGANVLTF. As DNA, the CDR3 is TGTGCCAGCAGACCCGTGAGGGCCTCTGGGGCCAACGTCCTGACTTTC. The genes are TRBV11-1 and TRBJ2-6, with D possibly being TRBD2 (5 bases). The CDR3 has 16 amino acids. V was cut by 6 bases and J by 0 bases, with 12 bases left in between. The germline CDR1 and CDR2 sequences are SGHAT and FQDESV (reference sequence).

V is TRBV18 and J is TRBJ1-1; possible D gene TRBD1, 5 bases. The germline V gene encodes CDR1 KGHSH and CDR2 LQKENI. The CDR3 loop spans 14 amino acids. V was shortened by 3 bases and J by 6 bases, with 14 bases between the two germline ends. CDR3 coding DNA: TGTGCCAGCTCACCTCGCGCTCAGGGATCTGAAGCTTTCTTT. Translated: CASSPRAQGSEAFF.

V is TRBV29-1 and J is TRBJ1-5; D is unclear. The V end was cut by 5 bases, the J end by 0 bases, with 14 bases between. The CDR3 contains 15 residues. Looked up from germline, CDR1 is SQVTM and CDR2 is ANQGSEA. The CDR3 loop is CSVCVDEDSNQPQHF. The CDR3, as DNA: TGCAGCGTTTGTGTGGACGAGGATAGCAATCAGCCCCAGCATTTT.

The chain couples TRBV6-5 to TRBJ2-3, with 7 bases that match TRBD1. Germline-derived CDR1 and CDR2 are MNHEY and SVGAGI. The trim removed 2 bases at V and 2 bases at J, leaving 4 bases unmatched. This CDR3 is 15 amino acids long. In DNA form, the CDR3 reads TGTGCCAGCAGTTACAGGGGGCCCCACACAGATACGCAGTATTTT. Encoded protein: CASSYRGPHTDTQYF.

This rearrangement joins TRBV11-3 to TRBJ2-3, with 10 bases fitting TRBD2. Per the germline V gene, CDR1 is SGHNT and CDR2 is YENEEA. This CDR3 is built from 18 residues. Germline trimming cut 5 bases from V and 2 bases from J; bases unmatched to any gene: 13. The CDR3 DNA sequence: TGTGCCAGCAGCCACCCGTGGGCTAGCGGGGGCCTCACAGATACGCAGTATTTT. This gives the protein CASSHPWASGGLTDTQYF.

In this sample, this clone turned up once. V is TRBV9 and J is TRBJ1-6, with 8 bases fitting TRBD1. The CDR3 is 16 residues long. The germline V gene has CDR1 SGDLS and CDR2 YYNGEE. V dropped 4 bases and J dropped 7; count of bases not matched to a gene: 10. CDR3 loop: CASSYGTGRENSPLHF. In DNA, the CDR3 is TGTGCCAGCAGCTACGGGACAGGAAGGGAGAATTCACCCCTCCACTTT. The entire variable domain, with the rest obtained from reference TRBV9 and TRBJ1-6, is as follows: DSGVTQTPKHLITATGQRVTLRCSPRSGDLSVYWYQQSLDQGLQFLIQYYNGEERAKGNILERFSAQQFPDLHSELNLSSLELGDSALYFCASSYGTGRENSPLHFGNGTRLTVT.

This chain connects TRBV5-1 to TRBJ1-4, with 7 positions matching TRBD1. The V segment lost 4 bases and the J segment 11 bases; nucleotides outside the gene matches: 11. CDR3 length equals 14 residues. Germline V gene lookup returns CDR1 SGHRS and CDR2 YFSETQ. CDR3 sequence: CASSSKGGEAKLFF. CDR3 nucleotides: TGCGCCAGCAGCAGCAAAGGGGGCGAAGCGAAACTGTTTTTT.

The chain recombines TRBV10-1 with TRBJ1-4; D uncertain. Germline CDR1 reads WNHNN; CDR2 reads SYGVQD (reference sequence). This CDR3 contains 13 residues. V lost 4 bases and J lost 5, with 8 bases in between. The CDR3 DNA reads TGCGCCAGCAGTGCCGGGTCCAATGAAAAACTGTTTTTT. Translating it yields CASSAGSNEKLFF.

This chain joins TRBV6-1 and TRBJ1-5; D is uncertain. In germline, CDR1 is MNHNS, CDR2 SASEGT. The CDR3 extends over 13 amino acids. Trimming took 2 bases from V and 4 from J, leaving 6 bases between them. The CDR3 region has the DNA TGTGCCAGCAGTGAAAGGCCGAATCAGCCCCAGCATTTT. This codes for CASSERPNQPQHF.

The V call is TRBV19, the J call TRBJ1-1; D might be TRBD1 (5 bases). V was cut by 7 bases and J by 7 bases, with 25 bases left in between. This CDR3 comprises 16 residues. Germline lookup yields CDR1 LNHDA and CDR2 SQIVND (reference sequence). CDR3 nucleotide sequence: TGTGCCAGTACTCGGTCGGGACGGAGGGACTCAGATGAAGCTTTCTTT. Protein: CASTRSGRRDSDEAFF. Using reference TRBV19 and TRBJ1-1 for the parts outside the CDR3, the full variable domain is DGGITQSPKYLFRKEGQNVTLSCEQNLNHDAMYWYRQDPGQGLRLIYYSQIVNDFQKGDIAEGYSVSREKKESFPLTVTSAQKNPTAFYLCASTRSGRRDSDEAFFGQGTRLTVV.